This passage covers 32 T cell receptor beta chains from one sample sequenced in a study of blood T cell repertoires in COVID-19. TCRdb keeps only in-frame clones here, not all; method: immunoSEQ multiplex PCR. This sample yields about 160,000 clones, of which about 90% are seen a single time; around 4.6% belongs to the top ten. The material sequenced was peripheral blood. Receptors originate from a man aged 30 to 39 with COVID-19, enrolled during active disease.

The chain is built from TRBV15 and TRBJ1-4; 9 nucleotides align to TRBD1. The CDR3 extends over 16 amino acids. Germline V lookup: CDR1 LNHNV, CDR2 YYDKDF (reference sequence). The ends lost 0 bases at V and 10 bases at J; junction bases unmatched: 9. CDR3 bases: TGTGCCACCAGCAGAGATAGGGGGACAGGGTTGGGAAAACTGTTTTTT. Amino acid sequence: CATSRDRGTGLGKLFF.

V is TRBV7-9 and J is TRBJ1-1; 7 positions agree with TRBD1. The CDR3 extends over 15 amino acids. Trimming removed 4 bases from V and 2 bases from J; junction bases left unmatched: 7. The germline V gene encodes CDR1 SEHNR and CDR2 FQNEAQ (reference sequence). The CDR3 sequence is CASSSRDRRNTEAFF. CDR3 nucleotide sequence: TGTGCCAGCAGCTCCCGGGACAGAAGAAACACTGAAGCTTTCTTT.

In this sample, this clone turned up once. The chain uses TRBV5-1 and TRBJ1-6; possible D gene TRBD1, 5 bases. V lost 1 base, J lost 10 bases, and 15 bases lay in between. The CDR3 totals 15 residues. Looked up from germline, CDR1 is SGHRS and CDR2 is YFSETQ. The CDR3 DNA sequence: TGCGCCAGCAGCTTGAAGGGGCGCGGGGGATCACCCCTCCACTTT. This encodes CASSLKGRGGSPLHF.

In its sample, this clone was seen a few times. The chain links TRBV7-9 to TRBJ2-1, with TRBD2 matching 10 bases. CDR3 length: 16 residues. Germline trimming cut 1 base from V and 7 bases from J; bases unmatched to any gene: 7. CDR1 and CDR2 (germline): SEHNR, FQNEAQ (reference sequence). The CDR3 DNA follows: TGTGCCAGCAGCTTAGGGACTAGCGGTATGAAGAATGAGCAGTTCTTC. Translating it yields CASSLGTSGMKNEQFF.

The chain uses TRBV25-1 and TRBJ2-3; 10 bases match TRBD2. The CDR3 extends over 15 amino acids. Germline assignment: CDR1 MGHDK and CDR2 SYGVNS. The V and J ends lost 5 bases and 9 bases, in that order; junction bases with no gene match: 11. CDR3 loop: CASSHSGGPGDTQYF. The CDR3 DNA is TGTGCCAGCAGTCATAGCGGGGGGCCGGGAGACACGCAGTATTTT.

This rearrangement joins TRBV9 to TRBJ2-7, with D perhaps matching TRBD1 (6 bases). CDR3 length: 15 amino acids. V dropped 3 bases and J dropped 1 base, with 14 bases sitting between them. The germline gives CDR1 SGDLS, CDR2 YYNGEE. The CDR3 nucleotides read TGTGCCAGCAGCGCCTCAACAGGGTATTCCTACGAGCAGTACTTC. It codes for CASSASTGYSYEQYF. Filled out from reference TRBV9 and TRBJ2-7, the complete variable domain reads DSGVTQTPKHLITATGQRVTLRCSPRSGDLSVYWYQQSLDQGLQFLIQYYNGEERAKGNILERFSAQQFPDLHSELNLSSLELGDSALYFCASSASTGYSYEQYFGPGTRLTVT.

The chain recombines TRBV19 with TRBJ1-4; 7 bases agree with TRBD1. The V gene end was trimmed by 6 bases and the J gene end by 7 bases; junction bases not matched to a gene: 11. The CDR3 has 15 residues. Per the germline V gene, CDR1 is LNHDA and CDR2 is SQIVND (reference sequence). The CDR3 nucleotides are TGTGCCAGTAGCCCGACAGGGCCTAACATTGAAAAACTGTTTTTT. Translation: CASSPTGPNIEKLFF.

J is TRBJ1-2 and V is TRBV5-1, with 9 positions matching TRBD1. CDR3 size: 15 residues. Germline V gene data show CDR1 as SGHRS and CDR2 as YFSETQ. V was pared by 3 bases and J by 5 bases, with 8 bases of the junction left unmatched. The CDR3 DNA sequence: TGCGCCAGCAGCTCAACAGGGGGCCTTTCATATGGCTACACCTTC. As protein: CASSSTGGLSYGYTF.

The J gene is TRBJ1-1, the V gene TRBV3-1 (or the pseudogene TRBV3-2), with D hard to call. This CDR3 spans 15 amino acids. Germline V gene data show CDR1 as LGHDT and CDR2 as YNNKEL (reference sequence). Deletions cut 0 bases from V and 4 bases from J, with 12 bases between. The CDR3 reads CASSQDLDRGTEAFF. The CDR3 DNA is TGTGCCAGCAGCCAAGATCTCGACCGAGGCACTGAAGCTTTCTTT.

The V and J genes are TRBV6-2 or TRBV6-3 and TRBJ2-1, with 8 bases fitting TRBD2. The CDR3 runs 16 residues. The V gene's germline CDR1 is MNHEY and CDR2 SVGEGT. Losses at the gene ends were 6 bases for V and 4 bases for J; bases not matched to a gene: 11. The CDR3, as DNA: TGTGCCAGCAGCCACCGGGGCGGGGGGCGATACAATGAGCAGTTCTTC. It specifies CASSHRGGGRYNEQFF.

This clone was picked up one time. J is TRBJ1-1 and V is TRBV19, with D maybe TRBD1 (6 bases). V gave up 5 bases and J gave up 3 bases, with 10 bases separating them. The CDR3 length is 13 residues. Germline CDR1 reads LNHDA; CDR2 reads SQIVND (reference sequence). This chain's CDR3 is CASSVNRDTEAFF. The CDR3 coding sequence is TGTGCCAGTAGTGTAAACAGGGACACTGAAGCTTTCTTT.

This clone was counted a few times. The chain is built from TRBV27 and TRBJ2-1; D possibly corresponds to TRBD2 (6 bases). The germline V and J ends were trimmed by 4 bases and 3 bases, with 7 bases remaining between them. Germline assignment: CDR1 MNHEY and CDR2 SMNVEV (reference sequence). The CDR3 covers 13 residues. This CDR3 reads CASSWDFYNEQFF. CDR3 nucleotide sequence: TGTGCCAGCAGTTGGGACTTCTACAATGAGCAGTTCTTC.

The chain links TRBV6-2 or TRBV6-3 to TRBJ1-5; 7 bases fit TRBD1. Germline assignment: CDR1 MNHEY and CDR2 SVGEGT. After removal of 5 bases from V and 9 bases from J, the junction contained 13 bases not matched to a gene. The CDR3 is 15 residues long. CDR3 loop: CASSTSYGQAGPQHF. As DNA, the CDR3 is TGTGCCAGCAGTACATCATATGGACAGGCGGGGCCCCAGCATTTT.

CDR3 loop: CASSMLRQGRLETQYF. The DNA of the CDR3 is TGTGCCAGTAGTATGCTCCGACAGGGCCGACTAGAGACCCAGTACTTC. The rearrangement uses TRBV19 and TRBJ2-5; TRBD1 agrees at 7 bases. Trimming at V came to 3 bases and at J to 4 bases, leaving 11 bases not matched to a gene. The CDR3 is 16 amino acids. Per the germline V gene, CDR1 is LNHDA and CDR2 is SQIVND (reference sequence).

The chain uses TRBV19 and TRBJ1-5, with TRBD1 identical over 8 bases. Germline CDR1 reads LNHDA; CDR2 reads SQIVND (reference sequence). The CDR3 is 16 amino acids. With V trimmed by 1 base and J by 3 bases, 5 bases remained unmatched. For the CDR3, the DNA is TGTGCCAGTAGTATAGTTCCGACAGGGGACAATCAGCCCCAGCATTTT. Its translation is CASSIVPTGDNQPQHF.

The CDR3 sequence: CASSQGSGRGDTQYF. The CDR3 bases are TGTGCCAGCAGCCAAGGTAGCGGGAGAGGAGATACGCAGTATTTT. The chain couples TRBV4-2 to TRBJ2-3; 9 positions match TRBD2. This CDR3 comprises 15 residues. Germline CDR1 LGHNA, CDR2 YNFKEQ. Trimming removed 1 base from V and 5 bases from J; junction bases left unmatched: 4.

This clone was seen at least ten times. The chain is built from TRBV10-3 and TRBJ1-5, with a tentative D call TRBD1 (5 bases). This CDR3 is built from 16 residues. Germline CDR1 ENHRY, CDR2 SYGVKD. V was clipped by 2 bases and J by 2 bases, with 13 bases between them. The CDR3 spells CAISEVRGGGNQPQHF. In nucleotides, the CDR3 is TGTGCCATCAGTGAGGTCAGAGGAGGGGGCAATCAGCCCCAGCATTTT.

V and J are TRBV5-5 and TRBJ2-7, with D perhaps matching TRBD2 (6 bases). The CDR3 loop spans 14 amino acids. Trimming left V 3 bases short and J 5 bases short, with 15 bases between. Looked up from germline, CDR1 is SGHKS and CDR2 is YYEKEE (reference sequence). The CDR3 nucleotides read TGTGCCAGCAGCTCGGGGCCGGGAGATAACGAGCAGTACTTC. Protein sequence: CASSSGPGDNEQYF.

The V and J genes are TRBV5-1 and TRBJ2-3; 8 bases align to TRBD2. Germline V lookup: CDR1 SGHRS, CDR2 YFSETQ. The CDR3 contains 16 residues. The V and J ends lost 3 bases and 3 bases, in that order; junction bases with no gene match: 9. CDR3 protein: CASSSWGSGSTDTQYF. CDR3 DNA: TGCGCCAGCAGCTCATGGGGGAGCGGGAGTACAGATACGCAGTATTTT. Full variable domain (remainder filled in from reference TRBV5-1 and TRBJ2-3): KAGVTQTPRYLIKTRGQQVTLSCSPISGHRSVSWYQQTPGQGLQFLFEYFSETQRNKGNFPGRFSGRQFSNSRSEMNVSTLELGDSALYLCASSSWGSGSTDTQYFGPGTRLTVL.

The CDR3 region has the DNA TGTGCCAGTAGTATAGTGCCGCAGGGGTTCGGCACTGAAGCTTTCTTT. This sequence encodes CASSIVPQGFGTEAFF. The chain is built from TRBV19 and TRBJ1-1, with D possibly being TRBD1 (6 bases). This CDR3 comprises 16 residues. V lost 1 base and J lost 4, with 16 bases in between. Germline V gives CDR1 LNHDA, CDR2 SQIVND (reference sequence).

This chain joins TRBV4-2 and TRBJ1-2; D is uncertain. CDR3 length: 17 amino acids. Trimming took off 1 base at V and 4 bases at J, with 19 bases between the two ends. Germline CDR1 reads LGHNA; CDR2 reads YNFKEQ. The CDR3 region is CASSQALGFGSTYGYTF. CDR3 DNA: TGTGCCAGCAGCCAAGCTTTGGGCTTTGGCAGCACCTATGGCTACACCTTC.

V gene TRBV6-1 combines with J gene TRBJ1-4; a weak D match, TRBD1 (5 bases). This CDR3 is 11 amino acids long. The germline gives CDR1 MNHNS, CDR2 SASEGT. V was clipped by 5 bases and J by 13 bases, with 11 bases between them. CDR3 nucleotides: TGTGCCAGCAGTTCCGGGGGGAGACTGTTTTTT. Its translation is CASSSGGRLFF.

V gene TRBV5-1 combines with J gene TRBJ1-1; D remains unclear. The V end was cut by 4 bases, the J end by 1 base, with 8 bases between. The CDR3 is 13 residues long. Germline-derived CDR1 and CDR2 are SGHRS and YFSETQ. CDR3 region: CASSTQSNTEAFF. As DNA, the CDR3 is TGCGCCAGCAGCACCCAGTCGAACACTGAAGCTTTCTTT.

This chain joins TRBV5-6 and TRBJ1-5; TRBD1 agrees at 7 bases. Germline trimming cut 0 bases from V and 4 bases from J; bases unmatched to any gene: 4. The germline gives CDR1 SGHDT, CDR2 YYEEEE. The CDR3 spans 15 residues. The CDR3 sequence is CASSLEDRRNQPQHF. The DNA for the CDR3 is TGTGCCAGCAGCTTGGAGGACAGGAGAAATCAGCCCCAGCATTTT.

The rearrangement uses TRBV12-5 and TRBJ2-1, with D tentatively TRBD2 (6 bases). Per the germline V gene, CDR1 is LGHNT and CDR2 is FRNRAP. This CDR3 is 16 amino acids long. Trimming pared 0 bases from V and 9 bases from J, leaving 18 bases between. The CDR3 bases are TGTGCTAGTGGTTTGGTCTTGGGGGGAAGGGGTGGTGAGCAGTTCTTC. Its translation is CASGLVLGGRGGEQFF.

Only one count was recorded for this clone. V and J are TRBV5-1 and TRBJ1-4; no reliable D call. Germline V CDR1 and CDR2: SGHRS, YFSETQ. The V end lost 4 bases, the J end lost 8 bases, and 12 bases lay between the germline ends. The CDR3 length is 13 residues. The CDR3 DNA reads TGCGCCAGCAGCCCTGGGAGCGGAGAAAAACTGTTTTTT. Residues: CASSPGSGEKLFF.

The chain carries TRBV13 and TRBJ1-3; TRBD1 is a possible D gene (6 bases). Germline values: CDR1 PRHDT, CDR2 FYEKMQ (reference sequence). This CDR3 spans 16 amino acids. V was clipped by 4 bases and J by 4 bases, with 17 bases between them. CDR3 protein: CASSSGITGKGNTIYF. CDR3 coding DNA: TGTGCCAGCAGCTCCGGAATAACAGGGAAAGGAAACACCATATATTTT. Filled out from reference TRBV13 and TRBJ1-3, the complete variable domain reads AAGVIQSPRHLIKEKRETATLKCYPIPRHDTVYWYQQGPGQDPQFLISFYEKMQSDKGSIPDRFSAQQFSDYHSELNMSSLELGDSALYFCASSSGITGKGNTIYFGEGSWLTVV.

This clone was seen only once. The rearrangement joins TRBV7-9 to TRBJ2-7; TRBD1 matches 7 bases. The V gene end was trimmed by 5 bases and the J gene end by 5 bases; junction bases not matched to a gene: 12. This CDR3 is built from 15 residues. CDR1 and CDR2 from the germline V gene are SEHNR and FQNEAQ (reference sequence). The CDR3 protein is CASSPTGFNVHEQYF. For the CDR3, the DNA is TGTGCCAGCAGCCCGACAGGGTTCAACGTCCACGAGCAGTACTTC.

The genes are TRBV7-2 and TRBJ2-7, with 7 bases lining up with TRBD2. The germline CDR1 and CDR2 sequences are SGHTA and FQGNSA. The CDR3 covers 16 residues. J lost 0 bases, V lost 2 bases, and 7 bases had no gene match. This chain's CDR3 is CASSLWEGLHSYEQYF. Written as DNA, the CDR3 is TGTGCCAGCAGCTTATGGGAGGGGCTCCACTCCTACGAGCAGTACTTC. Together with reference TRBV7-2 and TRBJ2-7, the CDR3 gives the full variable domain: GAGVSQSPSNKVTEKGKDVELRCDPISGHTALYWYRQSLGQGLEFLIYFQGNSAPDKSGLPSDRFSAERTGGSVSTLTIQRTQQEDSAVYLCASSLWEGLHSYEQYFGPGTRLTVT.

V gene TRBV5-1 combines with J gene TRBJ2-1; D may be TRBD2 (5 bases). V was cut by 2 bases and J by 10 bases, with 19 bases left in between. The CDR3 length is 15 residues. Germline values: CDR1 SGHRS, CDR2 YFSETQ. CDR3 loop: CASSFGLETLGEQFF. In DNA, the CDR3 is TGCGCCAGCAGCTTCGGACTTGAAACCCTCGGGGAGCAGTTCTTC.

This clone turned up a few times. This chain connects TRBV5-1 to TRBJ2-7; possibly TRBD2 for D (5 bases). The CDR3 consists of 13 residues. Germline V gives CDR1 SGHRS, CDR2 YFSETQ. V lost 4 bases to trimming and J lost 5 bases, with 13 bases between them. The CDR3 reads CASSPEVAHEQYF. CDR3 in DNA: TGCGCCAGCAGCCCGGAGGTAGCACACGAGCAGTACTTC.

This clone was seen a single time. The J gene is TRBJ2-3, the V gene TRBV30; 9 bases are shared with TRBD1. The germline gives CDR1 GTSNPN, CDR2 SVGIG (reference sequence). The junction had 13 bases not matched to a gene; V was cut back by 1 base and J by 2 bases. The CDR3 totals 18 residues. Here the CDR3 reads CAWSGTGAPSSFTDTQYF. The CDR3 DNA reads TGTGCCTGGAGTGGGACAGGGGCCCCATCCTCATTCACAGATACGCAGTATTTT.